These 21 T cell receptor beta chains originate from one sample sequenced in a study of T cells in Graves' hyperthyroidism and ophthalmopathy (dated by TCRdb to about 2019). The library relied on multiplex PCR. Instrument on record: Illumina HiSeq 2000. Amplification of TCR beta CDR3 regions was carried out from RNA transcripts. For the first round of RT-PCR on the TCR CDR3, the HTBI primer set was used together with the Qiagen OneStep RT-PCR kit. The public reads were reanalyzed by TCRdb: fastp trimming at Q25, MiXCR alignment, in-frame beta chains only. Rows matching on CDR3 protein sequence are summarized as one entry with the most common DNA and genes. For this sample there are approximately 430,000 distinct CDR3 sequences; approximately 14% appear just once. Of the sample, roughly an eighth is held by the ten largest clones. What was sequenced was blood. Source of these receptors: a woman between 18 and 29 years old with Graves' hyperthyroidism.

The V and J genes are TRBV12-3 or TRBV12-4 and TRBJ2-6; 9 bases map to TRBD1. V gave up 6 bases and J gave up 0 bases; unmatched junction bases: 9. CDR3 length: 18 amino acids. The CDR3 nucleotides read TGTGCCAGCAGAAAGCGGGACAGGGCACCCTCTGGGGCCAACGTCCTGACTTTC. Translation: CASRKRDRAPSGANVLTF.

Many counts were recorded for this clonotype. The V and J genes are TRBV11-2 and TRBJ2-1, with TRBD2 identical over 10 bases. CDR3 length equals 15 residues. V lost 1 base to trimming and J lost 9 bases; unmatched junction nucleotides: 6. Germline V gene data show CDR1 as SGHAT and CDR2 as FQNNGV. The CDR3 bases are TGTGCCAGCAGCTTAGTCTCTAGCGGGAGTTTTGAGCAGTTCTTC. Translated: CASSLVSSGSFEQFF. Supplemented by reference TRBV11-2 and TRBJ2-1, the full variable domain reads EAGVAQSPRYKIIEKRQSVAFWCNPISGHATLYWYQQILGQGPKLLIQFQNNGVVDDSQLPKDRFSAERLKGVDSTLKIQPAKLEDSAVYLCASSLVSSGSFEQFFGPGTRLTVL.

This clonotype was detected many times. The V call is TRBV20-1, the J call TRBJ1-5; D is ambiguous. This CDR3 has 16 residues. Trimming shortened V by 4 bases and J by 4 bases, and 20 bases separated the two germline ends. Germline CDR1 DFQATT, CDR2 SNEGSKA (reference sequence). CDR3 in DNA: TGCAGTGCTAACTCCTTGGACTCAAGAACTAATCAGCCCCAGCATTTT. Translation gives CSANSLDSRTNQPQHF.

The chain links TRBV11-1 to TRBJ2-1; D is undetermined. CDR1 and CDR2 (germline): SGHAT, FQDESV (reference sequence). The CDR3 has 14 residues. V was shortened by 2 bases and J by 9 bases, with 14 bases between the two germline ends. The DNA of the CDR3 is TGTGCCAGCAGCTTACGCCGTCGGGTCCGTGAGCAGTTCTTC. Translated: CASSLRRRVREQFF. The variable domain in full, completed from reference TRBV11-1 and TRBJ2-1, reads EAEVAQSPRYKITEKSQAVAFWCDPISGHATLYWYRQILGQGPELLVQFQDESVVDDSQLPKDRFSAERLKGVDSTLKIQPAELGDSAMYLCASSLRRRVREQFFGPGTRLTVL.

At least ten counts were recorded for this clonotype. The V call is TRBV9, the J call TRBJ2-2; D possibly corresponds to TRBD1 (6 bases). V dropped 2 bases and J dropped 8 bases, with 7 bases sitting between them. The CDR3 loop spans 12 amino acids. The germline CDR1 and CDR2 sequences are SGDLS and YYNGEE. The CDR3 DNA sequence: TGTGCCAGCAGCGTTGACAGGGGGGAGCTGTTTTTT. Translation gives CASSVDRGELFF. Based on the CDR3 plus reference TRBV9 and TRBJ2-2, the full variable domain is DSGVTQTPKHLITATGQRVTLRCSPRSGDLSVYWYQQSLDQGLQFLIQYYNGEERAKGNILERFSAQQFPDLHSELNLSSLELGDSALYFCASSVDRGELFFGEGSRLTVL.

The sample holds a few counts of this clonotype. A single base separates this from a much larger clone, so it may be a read error. DNA of the CDR3: TGCAGTGCTACCGCCACGGAGGGCTCCTACAATGAGCAGTTCTTC. Amino acid sequence: CSATATEGSYNEQFF. The chain recombines TRBV20-1 with TRBJ2-1, with D maybe TRBD2 (6 bases). The CDR3 covers 15 residues. CDR1 and CDR2 (germline): DFQATT, SNEGSKA (reference sequence). The V end was cut by 4 bases, the J end by 0 bases, with 13 bases between.

This chain joins TRBV25-1 and TRBJ2-3; no firm D call. The CDR3 extends over 12 amino acids. Trimming stripped 8 bases from V and 7 bases from J, with 13 bases between. The germline V gene encodes CDR1 MGHDK and CDR2 SYGVNS. As DNA, the CDR3 is TGTGCCAGCGGCCCTAAGTGGCATACGCAGTATTTT. Translation gives CASGPKWHTQYF.

In this sample, this clonotype turned up a few times. The CDR3 spells CASRVSGSDEQFF. CDR3 DNA sequence: TGTGCCAGCAGAGTAAGCGGGAGTGATGAGCAGTTCTTC. The chain employs TRBV14 and TRBJ2-1; 8 bases are shared with TRBD2. CDR1 is SGHDN and CDR2 is FVKESK in the germline V gene. The CDR3 contains 13 residues. V was clipped by 6 bases and J by 8 bases; unmatched bases: 6.

This clonotype came up a few times. Here the CDR3 DNA reads TGTGCCATCAGTGTGAGGGGGGGGGAGACCCAGTACTTC. Translated: CAISVRGGETQYF. This chain uses TRBV10-3 with TRBJ2-5; a possible D gene is TRBD2 (7 bases). The V end was cut by 4 bases, the J end by 5 bases, with 11 bases between. CDR3 length: 13 amino acids. Per germline, CDR1 ENHRY and CDR2 SYGVKD.

This chain joins TRBV12-3 or TRBV12-4 and TRBJ2-7; 14 nucleotides agree with TRBD2. This CDR3 spans 16 amino acids. V dropped 4 bases and J dropped 3; count of bases not matched to a gene: 5. CDR3 nucleotides: TGTGCCAGCAGTTGGACTAGCGGGGGGCCCTACTACGAGCAGTACTTC. Translation: CASSWTSGGPYYEQYF.

This clonotype was detected many times. The rearrangement links TRBV2 to TRBJ1-1, with D possibly TRBD1 on 5 matching bases. V lost 7 bases and J lost 5, with 17 bases in between. The CDR3 spans 14 residues. Germline V gives CDR1 SNHLY, CDR2 FYNNEI. The DNA for the CDR3 is TGTGCCAGCAAACTGGCCGCAGGGTGGACTGAAGCTTTCTTT. It encodes CASKLAAGWTEAFF. Based on the CDR3 plus reference TRBV2 and TRBJ1-1, the full variable domain is EPEVTQTPSHQVTQMGQEVILRCVPISNHLYFYWYRQILGQKVEFLVSFYNNEISEKSEIFDDQFSVERPDGSNFTLKIRSTKLEDSAMYFCASKLAAGWTEAFFGQGTRLTVV.

This clonotype was seen ten or more times. The CDR3 region has the DNA TGTGCCAGCAGGGGACAGTACAATCAGCCCCAGCATTTT. Encoded protein: CASRGQYNQPQHF. The gene calls are TRBV12-3 or TRBV12-4 and TRBJ1-5, with 7 bases lining up with TRBD1. This CDR3 comprises 13 residues. V shed 6 bases, J shed 3 bases, and the junction held 2 bases outside the gene matches.

A single count supports this clonotype. This may come from a read error, since a much larger clone is one base off. The rearrangement joins TRBV20-1 to TRBJ1-5, with D possibly TRBD1 on 5 matching bases. CDR3 size: 15 residues. CDR1 is DFQATT, CDR2 SNEGSKA, per germline (reference sequence). CDR3 protein: CSARSRVVGSQPRHF. CDR3 nucleotide sequence: TGCAGTGCTAGGAGCAGGGTGGTTGGGAGTCAGCCCCGGCATTTT.

This clonotype came up many times. CDR3 region: CASSFRGFSDTQYF. The CDR3, as DNA: TGTGCCAGCAGCTTTAGGGGGTTTTCAGATACGCAGTATTTT. The rearrangement joins TRBV11-3 to TRBJ2-3; D might be TRBD1 (6 bases). The CDR3 is 14 residues long. V shed 3 bases and J shed 4 bases, with 11 bases lying between them. CDR1 and CDR2 from the germline V gene are SGHNT and YENEEA.

This clonotype was counted at least ten times. The chain uses TRBV7-2 and TRBJ1-2; 7 bases map to TRBD1. CDR1 and CDR2 (germline): SGHTA, FQGNSA. Germline trimming cut 3 bases from V and 5 bases from J; bases unmatched to any gene: 3. The CDR3 has 13 residues. In DNA form, the CDR3 reads TGTGCCAGCAGCTTCGGCAGGGGGTATGGCTACACCTTC. It translates to CASSFGRGYGYTF.

As regards this clonotype: An end of the junction differs from the germline gene, which may be a read error. The chain couples TRBV7-2 to TRBJ2-1; D may be TRBD1 (7 bases). The CDR3 is 15 amino acids. Germline CDR1 and CDR2: SGHTA and FQGNSA. CDR3 nucleotide sequence: TGTGCCAGCAGCTCGCGCGGGACAGCCTACAATGAGCGGTTCTTC. Its translation: CASSSRGTAYNERFF.

The gene calls are TRBV13 and TRBJ1-1, with D possibly TRBD1 on 6 matching bases. Germline V gives CDR1 PRHDT, CDR2 FYEKMQ (reference sequence). Trimming took off 5 bases at V and 1 base at J, with 14 bases between the two ends. There are 15 residues in the CDR3. The CDR3 DNA sequence: TGTGCCAGCAGCCCGTGGGGGCCCCAGAACACTGAAGCTTTCTTT. This sequence encodes CASSPWGPQNTEAFF.

Ten or more counts support this clonotype. This sequence joins TRBV7-8 and TRBJ1-1; D ambiguous. Between the trimmed V and J ends, which lost 0 bases and 0 bases, there was a span of 11 bases. There are 16 residues in the CDR3. Germline V gene lookup returns CDR1 SGHVS and CDR2 FQNEAQ. As DNA, the CDR3 is TGTGCCAGCAGCTTAGCCCCGGGGTTAATGAACACTGAAGCTTTCTTT. Amino acid sequence: CASSLAPGLMNTEAFF.

The sample holds many counts of this clonotype. The chain uses TRBV20-1 and TRBJ2-1; D may be TRBD1 or TRBD2 (5 bases each). From germline, CDR1 is DFQATT and CDR2 SNEGSKA (reference sequence). The CDR3 sequence is 14 residues long. V lost 6 bases and J 8 bases, leaving 20 bases between the germline ends. The CDR3 protein is CSAHLGGWSDEQFF. CDR3 in DNA: TGCAGTGCCCACCTTGGGGGTTGGAGCGATGAGCAGTTCTTC.

The chain carries TRBV7-9 and TRBJ2-1; 8 positions agree with TRBD1. V lost 5 bases to trimming and J lost 4 bases; unmatched junction nucleotides: 10. Germline loops: CDR1 SEHNR, CDR2 FQNEAQ (reference sequence). This CDR3 spans 16 amino acids. The CDR3 DNA is TGTGCCAGCAGCCCGGGGACAGGCCAACTTTACAATGAGCAGTTCTTC. Its protein is CASSPGTGQLYNEQFF.

On this clonotype itself: Just one base apart from a much larger clone, this may be a read error. V and J are TRBV20-1 and TRBJ2-4; either TRBD1 or TRBD2 may supply D (5 bases each). The CDR3 loop spans 13 amino acids. V was cut by 6 bases and J by 6 bases, with 15 bases left in between. CDR1 and CDR2 from the germline V gene are DFQATT and SNEGSKA (reference sequence). This chain's CDR3 is CSAGTESLNIQYF. The CDR3, as DNA: TGCAGTGCCGGGACGGAGTCCCTAAACATTCAGTACTTC.